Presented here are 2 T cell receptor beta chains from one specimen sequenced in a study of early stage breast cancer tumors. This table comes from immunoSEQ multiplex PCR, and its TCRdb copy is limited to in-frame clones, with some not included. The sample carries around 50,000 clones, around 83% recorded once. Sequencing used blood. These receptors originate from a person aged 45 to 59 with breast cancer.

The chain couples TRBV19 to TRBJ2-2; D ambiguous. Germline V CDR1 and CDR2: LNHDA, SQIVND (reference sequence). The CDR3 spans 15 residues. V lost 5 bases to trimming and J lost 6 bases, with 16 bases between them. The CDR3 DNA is TGTGCCAGTAGTTACAAAGTAGATGGGCCCGGGGAGCTGTTTTTT. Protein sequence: CASSYKVDGPGELFF. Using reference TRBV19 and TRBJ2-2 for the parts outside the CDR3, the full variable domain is DGGITQSPKYLFRKEGQNVTLSCEQNLNHDAMYWYRQDPGQGLRLIYYSQIVNDFQKGDIAEGYSVSREKKESFPLTVTSAQKNPTAFYLCASSYKVDGPGELFFGEGSRLTVL.

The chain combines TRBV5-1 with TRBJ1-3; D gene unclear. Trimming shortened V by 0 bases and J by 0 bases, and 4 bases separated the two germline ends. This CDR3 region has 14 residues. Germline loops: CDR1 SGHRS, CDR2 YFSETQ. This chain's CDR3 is CASSLDSSGNTIYF. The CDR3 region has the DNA TGCGCCAGCAGCTTGGACAGCTCTGGAAACACCATATATTTT.